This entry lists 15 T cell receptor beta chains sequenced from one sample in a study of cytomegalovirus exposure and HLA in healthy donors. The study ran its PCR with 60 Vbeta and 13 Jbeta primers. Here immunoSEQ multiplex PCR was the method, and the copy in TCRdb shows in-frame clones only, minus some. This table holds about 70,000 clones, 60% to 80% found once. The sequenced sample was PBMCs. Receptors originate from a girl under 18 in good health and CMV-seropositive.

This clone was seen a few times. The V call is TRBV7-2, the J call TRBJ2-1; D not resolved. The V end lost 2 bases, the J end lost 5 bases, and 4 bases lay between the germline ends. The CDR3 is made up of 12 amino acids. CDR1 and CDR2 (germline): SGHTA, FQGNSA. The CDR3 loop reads CASSLTDNEQFF. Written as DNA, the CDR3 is TGTGCCAGCAGCTTAACGGACAATGAGCAGTTCTTC.

The CDR3 spells CASSLDRNYGYTF. CDR3 DNA sequence: TGCGCCAGCAGCCTGGACAGAAACTATGGCTACACCTTC. The rearrangement joins TRBV4-1 to TRBJ1-2; D perhaps matches TRBD1 (6 bases). Trimming shortened V by 4 bases and J by 2 bases, and 8 bases separated the two germline ends. CDR3 length equals 13 residues. The germline gives CDR1 MGHRA, CDR2 YSYEKL.

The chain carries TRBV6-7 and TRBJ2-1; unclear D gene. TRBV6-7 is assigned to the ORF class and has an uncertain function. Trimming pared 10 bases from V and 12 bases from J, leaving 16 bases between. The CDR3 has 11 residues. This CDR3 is CATSGPDGQFF. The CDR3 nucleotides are TGTGCCACCTCCGGTCCTGATGGGCAGTTCTTC.

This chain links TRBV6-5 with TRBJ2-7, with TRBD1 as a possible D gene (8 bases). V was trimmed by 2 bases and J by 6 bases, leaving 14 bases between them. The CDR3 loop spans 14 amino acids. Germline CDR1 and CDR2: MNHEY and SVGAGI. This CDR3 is CASSYTGGVIEQYF. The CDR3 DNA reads TGTGCCAGCAGTTACACAGGGGGGGTCATCGAGCAGTACTTC.

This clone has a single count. In DNA, the CDR3 is TGCGCCAGCAGCCGGGGAGCTAACTATGGCTACACCTTC. Its protein product is CASSRGANYGYTF. The chain uses TRBV10-1 and TRBJ1-2, with D unresolved. Germline V gene lookup returns CDR1 WNHNN and CDR2 SYGVQD (reference sequence). Trimming shortened V by 6 bases and J by 0 bases, and 8 bases separated the two germline ends. The CDR3 covers 13 residues.

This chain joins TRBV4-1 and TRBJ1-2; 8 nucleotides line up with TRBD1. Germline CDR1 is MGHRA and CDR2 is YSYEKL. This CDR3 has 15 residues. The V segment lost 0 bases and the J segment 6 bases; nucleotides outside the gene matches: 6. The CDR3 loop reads CASSQDPDREDGYTF. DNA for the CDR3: TGCGCCAGCAGCCAAGATCCGGACAGGGAGGATGGCTACACCTTC.

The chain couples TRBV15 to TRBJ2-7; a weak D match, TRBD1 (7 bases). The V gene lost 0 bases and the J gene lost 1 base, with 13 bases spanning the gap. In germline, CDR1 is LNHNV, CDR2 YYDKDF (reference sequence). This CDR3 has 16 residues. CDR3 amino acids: CATSRDVPGGSYEQYF. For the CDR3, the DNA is TGTGCCACCAGCAGAGATGTACCAGGGGGGTCCTACGAGCAGTACTTC.

The CDR3 DNA sequence: TGCGCCAGCCGGGACAGGGGCTTGACAGATACGCAGTATTTT. It codes for CASRDRGLTDTQYF. The chain is built from TRBV4-1 and TRBJ2-3; 10 bases match TRBD1. This CDR3 spans 14 amino acids. V trimming: 8 bases; J trimming: 3 bases; junction bases outside the gene matches: 5. Germline V gene lookup returns CDR1 MGHRA and CDR2 YSYEKL.

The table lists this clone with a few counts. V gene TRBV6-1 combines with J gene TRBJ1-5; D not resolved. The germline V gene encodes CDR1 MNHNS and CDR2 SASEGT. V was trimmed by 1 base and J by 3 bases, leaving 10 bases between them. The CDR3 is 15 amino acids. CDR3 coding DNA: TGTGCCAGCAGTGAAGTCGGCGGATTCAATCAGCCCCAGCATTTT. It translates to CASSEVGGFNQPQHF.

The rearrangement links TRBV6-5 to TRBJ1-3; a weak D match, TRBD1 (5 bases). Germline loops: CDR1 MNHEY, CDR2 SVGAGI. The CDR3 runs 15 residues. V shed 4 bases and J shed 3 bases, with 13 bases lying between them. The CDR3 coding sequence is TGTGCCAGCAGTTGGGGGGAGGGTGATGGAAACACCATATATTTT. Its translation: CASSWGEGDGNTIYF.

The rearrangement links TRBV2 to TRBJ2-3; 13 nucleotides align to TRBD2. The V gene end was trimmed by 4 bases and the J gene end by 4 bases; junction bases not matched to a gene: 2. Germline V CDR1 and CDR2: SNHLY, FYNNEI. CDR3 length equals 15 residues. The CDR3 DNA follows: TGTGCCAGCAGTGTGACTAGCGGGGGGTCAGATACGCAGTATTTT. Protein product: CASSVTSGGSDTQYF.

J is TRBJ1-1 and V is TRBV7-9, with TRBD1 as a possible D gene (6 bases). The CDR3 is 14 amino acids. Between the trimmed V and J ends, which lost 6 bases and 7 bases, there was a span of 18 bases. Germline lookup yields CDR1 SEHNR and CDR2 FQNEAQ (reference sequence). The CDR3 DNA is TGTGCCAGCAGTCCCCTCAGGGGCTGGGGTGAAGCTTTCTTT. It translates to CASSPLRGWGEAFF. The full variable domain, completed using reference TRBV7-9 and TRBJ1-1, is DTGVSQNPRHKITKRGQNVTFRCDPISEHNRLYWYRQTLGQGPEFLTYFQNEAQLEKSRLLSDRFSAERPKGSFSTLEIQRTEQGDSAMYLCASSPLRGWGEAFFGQGTRLTVV.

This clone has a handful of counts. CDR3: CASRRAYNEQFF. CDR3 nucleotide sequence: TGTGCCAGCAGGAGAGCCTACAATGAGCAGTTCTTC. This chain uses TRBV6-1 with TRBJ2-1; D is ambiguous. CDR1 is MNHNS, CDR2 SASEGT, per germline. The CDR3 consists of 12 residues. V dropped 6 bases and J dropped 2 bases, with 5 bases sitting between them.

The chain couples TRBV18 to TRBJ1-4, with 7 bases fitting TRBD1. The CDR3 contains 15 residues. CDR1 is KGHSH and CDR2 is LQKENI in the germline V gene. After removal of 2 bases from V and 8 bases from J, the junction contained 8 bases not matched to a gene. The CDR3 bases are TGTGCCAGCTCACCAACCCGGGACAGTCCAGAAAAACTGTTTTTT. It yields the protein CASSPTRDSPEKLFF. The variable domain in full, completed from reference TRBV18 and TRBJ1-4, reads NAGVMQNPRHLVRRRGQEARLRCSPMKGHSHVYWYRQLPEEGLKFMVYLQKENIIDESGMPKERFSAEFPKEGPSILRIQQVVRGDSAAYFCASSPTRDSPEKLFFGSGTQLSVL.

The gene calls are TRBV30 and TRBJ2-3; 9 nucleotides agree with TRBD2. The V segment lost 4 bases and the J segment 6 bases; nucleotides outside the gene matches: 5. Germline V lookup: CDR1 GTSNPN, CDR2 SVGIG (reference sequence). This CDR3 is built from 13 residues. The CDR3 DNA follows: TGTGCCTGGAATAGCGGGGGAGCGGATACGCAGTATTTT. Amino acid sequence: CAWNSGGADTQYF. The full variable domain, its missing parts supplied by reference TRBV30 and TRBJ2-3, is SQTIHQWPATLVQPVGSPLSLECTVEGTSNPNLYWYRQAAGRGLQLLFYSVGIGQISSEVPQNLSASRPQDRQFILSSKKLLLSDSGFYLCAWNSGGADTQYFGPGTRLTVL.